This record concerns one TCR beta chain sequence. The antigen is unknown. The data belong to a study of CD8+CD57+ T cells in acquired aplastic anemia. Study-wide background: An average of roughly 3 ug of DNA was obtained from sorted CD4+ and CD8+ cells. Whole-study findings and limits: Shared by patients and controls, nearly 30 CD8+ CDR3s were abundant in patients.

Genomic DNA was employed as the template in profiling TCR beta VDJ and CDR3. TCRdb reprocessed the reads with MiXCR, giving one entry per CDR3 protein. This sample has some 150,000 distinct CDR3 sequences, with more than 35% found just once. The CDR3 runs to 17 residues. V dropped 5 bases and J dropped 4; count of bases not matched to a gene: 8. CDR1 is SGHVS and CDR2 is FNYEAQ in the germline V gene. V is TRBV7-6 and J is TRBJ2-6; TRBD1 matches at 10 bases. Input material: sorted CD4+, CD8+, or CD8+CD57+ T cells (not recorded which) from PBMCs. The clonotype originates from a human donor in good health, serving as a control. CDR3 sequence reads: CASSPGDRGSGANVLTF. The DNA for the CDR3 is TGTGCCAGCAGCCCCGGGGACAGGGGCTCCGGGGCCAACGTCCTGACTTTC.